This TCR beta chain was retrieved from a study of blood T cells in healthy people across ages. Study results and caveats: Any changes in expanded clonotypes were possibly confounded, as donor CMV status remained unknown.

The germline gives CDR1 WNHNN, CDR2 SYGVQD (reference sequence). Trimming stripped 2 bases from V and 6 bases from J, with 15 bases between. The length of the CDR3 is 15 residues. Sample-barcoded 5' priming and a J-beta primer mix drove a second PCR of roughly 6 to 12 cycles. TCRdb redid the calling of the 5' RACE reads with MiXCR, one entry per CDR3 protein. The profile shows 600,000 to 850,000 distinct CDR3 sequences, roughly 25% of them singletons. This clonotype was counted a few times. Antigen: not known. These data were also filed under a second study, of T cells of mothers and their children. That paper states: Mothers yielded over 9.5 million CDR3 reads, children some 3 million each.

This TCR derives from a boy aged 5 to 17 in good health. The specimen was blood. This chain connects TRBV10-1 to TRBJ2-3; D is possibly TRBD2 (6 bases). CDR3 DNA: TGCGCCAGCAGTGAGGCTAGCTGGGGGGAGGATACGCAGTATTTT. Its translation: CASSEASWGEDTQYF.